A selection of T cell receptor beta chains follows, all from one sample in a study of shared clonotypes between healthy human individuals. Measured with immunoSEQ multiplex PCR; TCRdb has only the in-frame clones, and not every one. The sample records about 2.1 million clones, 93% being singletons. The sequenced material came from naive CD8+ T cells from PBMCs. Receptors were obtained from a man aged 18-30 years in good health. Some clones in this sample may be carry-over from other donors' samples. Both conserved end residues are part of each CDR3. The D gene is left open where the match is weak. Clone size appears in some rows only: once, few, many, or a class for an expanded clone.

TGTGCCAGCAGTTTAGGAGGGAGCTCCTACGAGCAGTACTTC CASSLGGSSYEQYF . TRBJ2-7 TRBV27 .
TGTGCCAGCACCCCCGTTGGGTACAATGAGCAGTTCTTC CASTPVGYNEQFF . TRBJ2-1 TRBV6-6 once
TGCGCCAGCAGCCAAGATTTTCAGGGGAACTATGGCTACACCTTC CASSQDFQGNYGYTF . TRBJ1-2 TRBV4-1 .
TGTGCCAGCAGTTACTTGGAGGCAGAAGAGACCCAGTACTTC CASSYLEAEETQYF . TRBJ2-5 TRBV6-6 .
TGTGCCAGCAGCCTTGGACGAGGGGGAGGCGAGCAGTACTTC CASSLGRGGGEQYF . TRBJ2-7 TRBV28 .
TGTGCCAGCAGCGGAAAGGGACAGGTAGACTACAATGAGCAGTTCTTC CASSGKGQVDYNEQFF TRBD1 TRBJ2-1 TRBV7-9 .
TGTGCCAGCAGTTTATTGGGTCGGGGCTACGAGCAGTACTTC CASSLLGRGYEQYF . TRBJ2-7 TRBV28 .
TGTGCCAGCAGCCCGGACTTCAATGAGCAGTTCTTC CASSPDFNEQFF . TRBJ2-1 TRBV25-1 .
TGCGCCAGCAGACCCCACCAGGGATGGTCTCTTAGCTCCTACGAGCAGTACTTC CASRPHQGWSLSSYEQYF . TRBJ2-7 TRBV5-1 .
TGTGCCAGCAGCGTAGCAGGCTCAGATACGCAGTATTTT CASSVAGSDTQYF . TRBJ2-3 TRBV9 .
TGTGCCAGTAGTATAGAAATCGGGTACACTGAAGCTTTCTTT CASSIEIGYTEAFF . TRBJ1-1 TRBV19 once
TGCGCCAGCAGCTCCTACTTCGGAGATACGCAGTATTTT CASSSYFGDTQYF . TRBJ2-3 TRBV5-1 .
TGTGCCAGCAGTCCCCGGGACAGAGGCACAGATACGCAGTATTTT CASSPRDRGTDTQYF TRBD1 TRBJ2-3 TRBV2 .
TGTGCCAGCAGTCCGGGACACCTAAACACTGAAGCTTTCTTT CASSPGHLNTEAFF . TRBJ1-1 TRBV6-6 .
TGTGCCAGCAGCCAACTTAGCGGGACCCCTAACAATGAGCAGTTCTTC CASSQLSGTPNNEQFF TRBD2 TRBJ2-1 TRBV4-2 .
TGTGCCAGCAGTTACTGGGGGGGCACTGAAAAACTGTTTTTT CASSYWGGTEKLFF . TRBJ1-4 TRBV6-6 .
TGTGCCAGCAGTTTGAGGACGGCGACCTACGAGCAGTACTTC CASSLRTATYEQYF . TRBJ2-7 TRBV27 .
TGTGCCAGCAGTTTCGTAGGGGGTAGCCAGCCCCAGCATTTT CASSFVGGSQPQHF . TRBJ1-5 TRBV27 .
TGTGCCAGCAGTCCGGGACAGGGCTATGGCTACACCTTC CASSPGQGYGYTF TRBD1 TRBJ1-2 TRBV25-1 few
TGTGCCAGCAGCGCCCTCCCTTTTGGGGGTAGCACAGATACGCAGTATTTT CASSALPFGGSTDTQYF . TRBJ2-3 TRBV9 .
TGTGCCAGCAGCCAAGAATCCCGGACCTTACTAGGTGGGGCCAACGTCCTGACTTTC CASSQESRTLLGGANVLTF . TRBJ2-6 TRBV4-2 .
TGTGCCAGTAGTATAGTGTCAGTAAATCAGCCCCAGCATTTT CASSIVSVNQPQHF . TRBJ1-5 TRBV19 .
TGTGCCAGTAGTCTCGGACTTACTGAAGCTTTCTTT CASSLGLTEAFF . TRBJ1-1 TRBV19 few
TGCGCCAGCAGCCAAGATGCAGCAACTAATGAAAAACTGTTTTTT CASSQDAATNEKLFF . TRBJ1-4 TRBV4-1 .
TGTGCCAGCAGTTTAACCCAAACACCATACAATGAGCAGTTCTTC CASSLTQTPYNEQFF . TRBJ2-1 TRBV27 .
TGTGCCAGCAGCTTAAAGCCGGAGGGGCATTTGGGAACCGGGGAGCTGTTTTTT CASSLKPEGHLGTGELFF . TRBJ2-2 TRBV7-7 .
TGTGCCAGCAGCGTAGGAGGGAGTGGTGAGCAGTACTTC CASSVGGSGEQYF . TRBJ2-7 TRBV9 once
TGTGCCAGCAGTTTGGTGGGGGAAAAACTGTTTTTT CASSLVGEKLFF . TRBJ1-4 TRBV28 .